This T cell receptor (beta chain) was sequenced in a study of control samples from healthy donors and cancer patients (TCRdb year 2020). Comments on this clone: Its antigen is not yet known. No base-level quality is on record; no much larger clone is a single base apart.

V lost 2 bases and J lost 5 bases, and the count of bases not matched to a germline gene is 5. Via the germline V gene, CDR1 is SGHDN and CDR2 FVKESK. Inclusive of the bounding cysteine and phenylalanine, the CDR3 is 15 residues long. Of all the DNA, just the CDR3 is kept, 45 bases in frame from base 1. Library method: the immunoSEQ multiplex PCR assay. As stored in TCRdb, this immuneACCESS dataset retains in-frame rearrangements with V and J assigned. A fraction of the clones does not appear; measured against another copy, unresolved V genes explain less than half of the discrepancy, and the remainder lacks a known reason. A total of 90,000 to 150,000 clones appear in this sample, 88% of them only once. The top ten clones comprise around 3.4% of the sample.

The receptor's source is a man between 40 and 49 years old in good health. Specimen: blood. This chain is built from TRBV14 and TRBJ1-1, with 10 central nucleotides matching TRBD1. The DNA reads TGTGCCAGCAGCCAAAAACGGGACAGGGGTACTGAAGCTTTCTTT. The translation is CASSQKRDRGTEAFF.